The 10 T cell receptor beta chains below all came from one sample that was sequenced in a study of T cells in women clearing cervical HPV infection. TCRdb's table, derived via immunoSEQ multiplex PCR, lists solely in-frame clones and lacks some. The listing records some 39,000 clones. Sequenced input: blood buffy coat. The source of these receptors is a woman between 18 and 70 years old with a cervical HPV16 infection that either progressed to CIN3+ or cleared (not recorded which).

A word on this clone: From the germline J gene comes the end of the CDR3, since the read stops 3 residues before it. The rearrangement uses TRBV4-1 and TRBJ1-5, with 9 nucleotides matching TRBD1. The CDR3 covers 15 residues. Trimming at V came to 3 bases and at J to 7 bases, leaving 7 bases not matched to a gene. Germline V gene sequence: CDR1 MGHRA, CDR2 YSYEKL. CDR3 amino acids: CASSQPGQGGQPQHF. The DNA read from the CDR3 is TGCGCCAGCAGCCAGCCGGGACAGGGAGGACAGCCC.

Remarks on this clone: The read ends 3 residues before the CDR3 terminus; that terminus is restored from the germline J gene. The gene calls are TRBV5-1 and TRBJ1-1; 9 bases match TRBD1. CDR3 length: 13 residues. V lost 5 bases to trimming and J lost 7 bases; unmatched junction nucleotides: 6. Germline CDR1 is SGHRS and CDR2 is YFSETQ. The CDR3 DNA, read in part, is TGCGCCAGCAGGGGGGTGGACAGGGGTGAA. It is translated as CASRGVDRGE. The complete CDR3 sequence is CASRGVDRGEAFF.

Note on this clone: Sequencing ends 3 residues short of the CDR3 end; the germline J gene provides the rest. The chain employs TRBV27 and TRBJ2-1; 9 bases are a match to TRBD1. CDR3 length equals 13 residues. V lost 6 bases to trimming and J lost 8 bases; unmatched junction nucleotides: 5. Germline CDR1 and CDR2: MNHEY and SMNVEV (reference sequence). The CDR3: CASSQDRGHEQFF. The CDR3 bases that were read are TGTGCCAGCAGCCAGGACAGGGGTCATGAG.

A remark on this clone: An end of the junction differs from the germline gene, which may be a read error. The read comes to an end 3 residues before the CDR3 does, leaving the germline J gene to fill in the end. The chain recombines TRBV7-7 with TRBJ2-5; D ambiguous. Germline assignment: CDR1 SSHAT and CDR2 FNYEAQ (reference sequence). CDR3 length equals 13 residues. This CDR3 is CASSLNNGETQYF. CDR3 bases read: TGTGCTAGCAGCTTAAACAACGGGGAGACC.

As concerns this clone: The read stops 3 residues short of the end of the CDR3; the missing end is completed from the germline J gene. The chain employs TRBV7-9 and TRBJ2-1; unclear D gene. CDR3 length: 12 residues. The germline CDR1 and CDR2 sequences are SEHNR and FQNEAQ (reference sequence). Trimming took 3 bases from V and 9 from J, leaving 9 bases between them. CDR3 loop: CASSFPGTEQFF. CDR3 DNA (partial): TGTGCCAGCAGCTTTCCCGGTACTGAG.

As regards this clone: The CDR3 end falls 3 residues outside the read, so it is completed with the germline J gene. The V call is TRBV28, the J call TRBJ2-7, with TRBD2 identical over 7 bases. V shed 2 bases, J shed 2 bases, and the junction held 6 bases outside the gene matches. CDR1 is MDHEN, CDR2 SYDVKM, per germline. The CDR3 is 15 amino acids. CDR3 bases read: TGTGCCAGCAGTTTAGGGAGCGGGGTGACCTACGAG. Its protein product is CASSLGSGVTYE. The CDR3 in its entirety is CASSLGSGVTYEQYF.

A word on this clone: At one of its ends the junction is not consistent with the germline gene, which may arise from a read error. The read is 3 residues too short to cover the CDR3 end, so that end is filled in from the germline J gene. V is TRBV4-2 and J is TRBJ1-1; 10 bases are shared with TRBD1. This CDR3 is 14 amino acids long. From germline, CDR1 is LGHNA and CDR2 YNFKEQ. CDR3: CASSQGQGYTEAFF. The sequenced CDR3 bases are TGCGCCAGCAGCCAGGGACAGGGGTATACTGAA.

Comment on this clone: Read data end 3 residues before the CDR3 end; the end is taken from the germline J gene. This chain links TRBV4-1 with TRBJ1-6; perhaps TRBD1 as D (5 bases). This CDR3 comprises 18 residues. V was pared by 0 bases and J by 0 bases, with 12 bases between. Looked up from germline, CDR1 is MGHRA and CDR2 is YSYEKL. Partial CDR3 DNA: TGCGCCAGCAGCCAAGATTCCGGCAGGGTCTCCTATAATTCACCC. This codes for CASSQDSGRVSYNSP. The CDR3 as a whole reads CASSQDSGRVSYNSPLHF.

In regard to this clone: The CDR3 is cut off 3 residues early in the read; its end comes from the germline J gene. Different DNA sequences within this sample yield the same CDR3. This chain links TRBV7-2 with TRBJ2-7; 11 bases match TRBD1. Losses at the gene ends were 5 bases for V and 4 bases for J; bases not matched to a gene: 7. Germline V gives CDR1 SGHTA, CDR2 FQGNSA. This CDR3 contains 15 residues. Incomplete CDR3 DNA: TGTGCCAGCAGCCCCCGGACAGGGGGCGAGTACGAG. This encodes CASSPRTGGEYE. The CDR3 in its entirety is CASSPRTGGEYEQYF.

A note on this clone: The DNA ends 3 residues before the CDR3 does, and the rest of the CDR3 is filled in from the germline J gene. The chain employs TRBV4-2 and TRBJ2-5; 9 bases fit TRBD1. J lost 5 bases, V lost 0 bases, and 7 bases had no gene match. CDR1 is LGHNA, CDR2 YNFKEQ, per germline. CDR3 length equals 16 residues. The CDR3 DNA, read in part, is TGTGCCAGCAGCCAAGATAGGGGGACAGGGCGGGAGACC. Residues: CASSQDRGTGRET. The complete CDR3 sequence is CASSQDRGTGRETQYF.